This TCR beta chain was found in a study of cytomegalovirus exposure and HLA in healthy donors. Germline CDR1 reads MNHEY; CDR2 reads SVGAGI. The J segment lost 7 bases and the V segment lost 6 bases, leaving 5 bases of the junction unmatched. CDR3 size: 13 residues. This clone was seen a few times. Both 60 Vbeta primers and 13 Jbeta primers went into the PCR. Clones were read by immunoSEQ multiplex PCR, and TCRdb kept only the in-frame ones, dropping some. Counted here are 100,000 to 150,000 clones, under 20% occurring once; the ten biggest clones make up 2.5% to 3%. Donors showed nominal health when sampled, although they likely had unrecorded immune exposures.

The sequence derives from a female donor in good health and CMV-seropositive. The chain has TRBV6-5 and TRBJ2-3; 9 bases are a match to TRBD2. Sequencing used PBMCs. This chain's CDR3 is CASRPAGGYTQYF. DNA of the CDR3: TGTGCCAGCAGGCCAGCGGGAGGTTATACGCAGTATTTT.